Below are 23 T cell receptor beta chains sequenced from a single sample in a study of molecular identifiers for immune sequencing clone quantification. TCRdb processed the PCR reads anew with MiXCR; each CDR3 protein has one entry. The sample includes more than 550,000 distinct CDR3 sequences, approximately 24% of them seen just once. The sample comprised naive CD8+ T cells from blood, with Jurkat cell RNA spiked in. Regarding subset: FACS-sorted CD8+CD4-CCR7+CD45RA+ naive T cells. These receptors originate from a human donor in good health. Some libraries in this study had Jurkat cell RNA spiked in.

Details on this clonotype: A clone one base away is much larger, so this may be a read error. The chain employs TRBV28 and TRBJ2-3, with D unresolved. The CDR3 runs 15 residues. V lost 5 bases to trimming and J lost 0 bases, with 12 bases between them. In germline, CDR1 is MDHEN, CDR2 SYDVKM. CDR3 loop: CASSLSRRSTDTQYF. The CDR3 coding sequence is TGTGCCAGCAGTCTTTCCAGGCGGAGCACAGATACGCAGTATTTT. Combining the CDR3 with reference TRBV28 and TRBJ2-3 gives the whole variable domain DVKVTQSSRYLVKRTGEKVFLECVQDMDHENMFWYRQDPGLGLRLIYFSYDVKMKEKGDIPEGYSVSREKKERFSLILESASTNQTSMYLCASSLSRRSTDTQYFGPGTRLTVL.

This clonotype was counted at least ten times. The gene calls are TRBV29-1 and TRBJ2-6; D is unresolved. This CDR3 is 18 amino acids long. CDR1 and CDR2 from the germline V gene are SQVTM and ANQGSEA. Trimming pared 7 bases from V and 0 bases from J, leaving 22 bases between. The CDR3 sequence is CSAVPSGSRSSGANVLTF. The CDR3, as DNA: TGCAGCGCCGTTCCCTCGGGCAGCCGATCCTCTGGGGCCAACGTCCTGACTTTC.

This clonotype was picked up many times. The genes are TRBV7-9 and TRBJ2-7, with TRBD1 matching over 11 bases. After removal of 5 bases from V and 4 bases from J, the junction contained 22 bases not matched to a gene. Looked up from germline, CDR1 is SEHNR and CDR2 is FQNEAQ (reference sequence). The CDR3 is 20 residues long. Here the CDR3 reads CASSPTRPGQGVSGVYEQYF. As DNA, the CDR3 is TGTGCCAGCAGCCCCACTCGACCGGGACAGGGGGTTAGCGGGGTATACGAGCAGTACTTC.

This clonotype was detected once. The rearrangement links TRBV12-3 or TRBV12-4 to TRBJ2-1; 14 nucleotides align to TRBD2. CDR3 length equals 17 residues. The junction had 8 bases not matched to a gene; V was cut back by 6 bases and J by 4 bases. CDR3 nucleotide sequence: TGTGCCAGCAGACCGAGGACTAGCGGGAGGCAATACAATGAGCAGTTCTTC. Its protein product is CASRPRTSGRQYNEQFF.

As to this clonotype: A much larger clone sits a single nucleotide away, making a read error possible. The conserved phenylalanine or tryptophan normally closing the CDR3 is absent here, so this likely arose from a read error. The rearrangement links TRBV28 to TRBJ1-2; D is unclear. Germline V gene data show CDR1 as MDHEN and CDR2 as SYDVKM. The CDR3 covers 14 residues. V gave up 3 bases and J gave up 4 bases, with 12 bases separating them. The CDR3 here is CASSLGKSSYGYTL. CDR3 coding DNA: TGTGCCAGCAGTTTGGGCAAATCAAGCTATGGCTACACCCTC.

This clonotype occurred many times. V is TRBV5-1 and J is TRBJ2-7; D remains ambiguous. The CDR3 has 14 residues. V was clipped by 4 bases and J by 3 bases, with 14 bases between them. Germline CDR1 reads SGHRS; CDR2 reads YFSETQ. The CDR3 loop is CASSHGGENYEQYF. The CDR3 DNA follows: TGCGCCAGCAGCCATGGCGGCGAGAACTACGAGCAGTACTTC.

For this clonotype: This may stem from a read error, because a much larger clone lies one nucleotide away. The genes are TRBV5-4 and TRBJ2-5, with unresolved D. Germline CDR1 and CDR2: SGHNT and YYREEE (reference sequence). Trimming removed 7 bases at V and 5 bases at J, with 15 bases between. The CDR3 length is 13 residues. For the CDR3, the DNA is TGTGCCAGCGGAATAGACTGGGGTGAGACCCAGTACTTC. Amino acids: CASGIDWGETQYF.

The chain carries TRBV6-6 and TRBJ2-5; 13 bases are shared with TRBD2. CDR3 length: 19 residues. The trim removed 4 bases at V and 0 bases at J, leaving 11 bases unmatched. Germline loops: CDR1 MNHNY, CDR2 SVGAGI (reference sequence). CDR3 bases: TGTGCCAGCAGTTCGACGGGACTAGCGGGGAGTGAGTACCAAGAGACCCAGTACTTC. Amino acid sequence: CASSSTGLAGSEYQETQYF.

This clonotype was observed a few times. This chain connects TRBV28 to TRBJ2-2; 8 bases map to TRBD1. Trimming took 6 bases from V and 4 from J; bases not matched to a gene: 4. Per the germline V gene, CDR1 is MDHEN and CDR2 is SYDVKM. The CDR3 loop spans 14 amino acids. The CDR3 coding sequence is TGTGCCAGCAGGGACAGGGAGACCACCGGGGAGCTGTTTTTT. It translates to CASRDRETTGELFF.

A note on this clonotype: The final CDR3 position lacks the conserved phenylalanine or tryptophan, pointing to a likely read error. The rearrangement uses TRBV12-3 or TRBV12-4 and TRBJ2-3; 8 bases align to TRBD2. Unmatched junction bases numbered 21, after V lost 6 bases and J lost 4 bases. The CDR3 length is 19 residues. Here the CDR3 reads CASRKGRAGEGGVPDTQYI. DNA of the CDR3: TGTGCCAGCAGAAAAGGAAGAGCGGGGGAGGGCGGAGTCCCAGATACGCAGTATATT.

The chain uses TRBV13 and TRBJ2-1; weak D call: TRBD2 (7 bases). The V gene's germline CDR1 is PRHDT and CDR2 FYEKMQ (reference sequence). The CDR3 runs 13 residues. Trimming cost V 1 base and J 13 bases, with 14 bases left between them. The CDR3 is CASSLVGGPNQFF. The DNA of the CDR3 is TGTGCCAGCAGCTTAGTGGGGGGGCCGAACCAGTTCTTC.

As regards this clonotype: Being one base from a much bigger clone, this may be a read error. The chain recombines TRBV5-6 with TRBJ2-1; possible D gene TRBD2, 5 bases. The CDR3 spans 13 residues. CDR1 is SGHDT and CDR2 is YYEEEE in the germline V gene. CDR3 region: CASSALLVSEQLF. The DNA for the CDR3 is TGTGCCAGCAGCGCCTTACTAGTATCCGAGCAGCTCTTC.

This clonotype was seen only a few times. The gene calls are TRBV24-1 and TRBJ2-1; TRBD1 matches at 7 bases. This CDR3 region has 15 residues. The trim removed 0 bases at V and 2 bases at J, leaving 0 bases unmatched. Germline CDR1 KGHDR, CDR2 SFDVKD. DNA for the CDR3: TGTGCCACCAGTGATTTGCAGGGGGCCTACAATGAGCAGTTCTTC. It codes for CATSDLQGAYNEQFF.

This clonotype was seen a few times. CDR3 amino acids: CASSKGPGTGYEDTQYF. The CDR3 coding sequence is TGTGCCAGCAGCAAAGGCCCCGGGACAGGGTATGAAGATACGCAGTATTTT. The rearrangement links TRBV21-1 to TRBJ2-3; the listed D gene, TRBD1, was not tested against the DNA. TRBV21-1 is tagged as a pseudogene. This CDR3 comprises 17 residues.

This clonotype was detected a few times. This chain uses TRBV11-3 with TRBJ2-2; tentatively, D is TRBD2 (6 bases). The V end lost 5 bases, the J end lost 0 bases, and 16 bases lay between the germline ends. From germline, CDR1 is SGHNT and CDR2 YENEEA. The CDR3 runs to 17 residues. This CDR3 reads CASSGIGGNPNTGELFF. As DNA, the CDR3 is TGTGCCAGCAGCGGGATTGGCGGGAACCCGAACACCGGGGAGCTGTTTTTT.

This clonotype showed up just a few times. The chain employs TRBV27 and TRBJ1-1, with D possibly being TRBD1 (6 bases). The CDR3 totals 13 residues. The V and J ends lost 8 bases and 5 bases respectively, with 15 bases between them. Germline V gene sequence: CDR1 MNHEY, CDR2 SMNVEV (reference sequence). CDR3 nucleotides: TGTGCCAGCCGGGAAGGGGGAAGTACTGAAGCTTTCTTT. Protein product: CASREGGSTEAFF.

This clonotype has a count of ten or more. This rearrangement joins TRBV27 to TRBJ2-7; D may be TRBD1 (6 bases). Germline V gene lookup returns CDR1 MNHEY and CDR2 SMNVEV (reference sequence). The CDR3 has 13 amino acids. V lost 3 bases and J lost 1, with 7 bases in between. The CDR3 loop is CASSFQGSYEQYF. The CDR3 DNA sequence: TGTGCCAGCAGTTTTCAGGGGTCCTACGAGCAGTACTTC.

This clonotype was detected a few times. The chain uses TRBV20-1 and TRBJ1-3; D call uncertain. Trimming left V 0 bases short and J 4 bases short, with 7 bases between. The germline V gene encodes CDR1 DFQATT and CDR2 SNEGSKA (reference sequence). This CDR3 region has 13 residues. The CDR3 DNA is TGCAGTGCTAGAGAAGGAAACGGAAACACCATATATTTT. This sequence encodes CSAREGNGNTIYF.

This clonotype showed up just a few times. The CDR3 DNA reads TGTGCCAGCAGTGCCCCGGTGAGTTCCGGCACTGAAGCTTTCTTT. Its protein is CASSAPVSSGTEAFF. V is TRBV6-2 or TRBV6-3 and J is TRBJ1-1, with D unresolved. Germline V gives CDR1 MNHEY, CDR2 SVGEGT. With 5 bases removed from V and 4 bases from J, the gap between germline ends came to 17 bases. The CDR3 loop spans 15 amino acids.

This clonotype was found a few times. CDR3 DNA: TGTGCCGTAGACTGGGGGCCCAGGGGGAGTGAGCAGTTCTTC. This gives the protein CAVDWGPRGSEQFF. The chain links TRBV6-2 or TRBV6-3 to TRBJ2-1, with TRBD1 matching over 7 bases. This CDR3 is built from 14 residues. Germline values: CDR1 MNHEY, CDR2 SVGEGT. V trimming: 11 bases; J trimming: 9 bases; junction bases outside the gene matches: 16.

The chain combines TRBV21-1 with TRBJ2-3; TRBD2, the D gene given by the table, was not confirmed from the DNA. TRBV21-1 is a recognized pseudogene. CDR3 length: 20 residues. CDR3 protein: CASKQRGLGTNYKPTDTQYF. CDR3 DNA: TGTGCCAGCAAGCAAAGGGGGCTAGGGACTAACTACAAGCCAACAGATACGCAGTATTTT.

This clonotype was seen ten or more times. The gene calls are TRBV9 and TRBJ2-2; D gene unclear. Germline CDR1 and CDR2: SGDLS and YYNGEE. The length of the CDR3 is 16 residues. V was shortened by 0 bases and J by 4 bases, with 13 bases between the two germline ends. CDR3 sequence (DNA): TGTGCCAGCAGCGTAGTCAAGATCGCCCCCACCGGGGAGCTGTTTTTT. Encoded protein: CASSVVKIAPTGELFF. The variable domain in full, completed from reference TRBV9 and TRBJ2-2, reads DSGVTQTPKHLITATGQRVTLRCSPRSGDLSVYWYQQSLDQGLQFLIQYYNGEERAKGNILERFSAQQFPDLHSELNLSSLELGDSALYFCASSVVKIAPTGELFFGEGSRLTVL.

Worth noting for this clonotype: A clone one base away is much larger, so this may be a read error. Here the CDR3 omits its conserved ending phenylalanine or tryptophan, so a read error is the likely source. The rearrangement uses TRBV12-3 or TRBV12-4 and TRBJ1-2; D gene uncertain. V lost 7 bases to trimming and J lost 4 bases, with 7 bases between them. The CDR3 runs 11 residues. The DNA of the CDR3 is TGTGCCAGCAAGTACAGCTATGGCTACACCTCC. Its protein is CASKYSYGYTS.